The clone carrying this TCR beta chain has only a few counts. In the authors' methods: Amplifying reference gene primers gave estimates of nucleated cell counts. TCRdb's copy holds only in-frame clones and misses some; the assay was immunoSEQ multiplex PCR. V and J calls and clone size are given by that table; D and trimming were obtained from the DNA. The sample has fewer than 250,000 clones, roughly nine tenths seen once. The data originate from a study of blood T cell repertoires in COVID-19. Study in general: Samples of COVID-19 (acute and convalescent) were obtained from the United States, Italy and Spain. PBMCs, B-cell-depleted T cells, or T cells provided the cDNA or gDNA that made up the material.

The CDR3 runs 15 residues. V lost 0 bases, J lost 1 base, and 6 bases lay in between. The germline V gene has CDR1 LGHNA and CDR2 YSLEER. The chain has TRBV4-3 and TRBJ2-2, with D unclear. The sample comprised peripheral blood. This clonotype was obtained from a woman between 50 and 59 years old with acute or convalescent COVID-19. The CDR3 reads CASSQDARNTGELFF. The CDR3 bases are TGCGCCAGCAGCCAAGACGCCAGGAACACCGGGGAGCTGTTTTTT.